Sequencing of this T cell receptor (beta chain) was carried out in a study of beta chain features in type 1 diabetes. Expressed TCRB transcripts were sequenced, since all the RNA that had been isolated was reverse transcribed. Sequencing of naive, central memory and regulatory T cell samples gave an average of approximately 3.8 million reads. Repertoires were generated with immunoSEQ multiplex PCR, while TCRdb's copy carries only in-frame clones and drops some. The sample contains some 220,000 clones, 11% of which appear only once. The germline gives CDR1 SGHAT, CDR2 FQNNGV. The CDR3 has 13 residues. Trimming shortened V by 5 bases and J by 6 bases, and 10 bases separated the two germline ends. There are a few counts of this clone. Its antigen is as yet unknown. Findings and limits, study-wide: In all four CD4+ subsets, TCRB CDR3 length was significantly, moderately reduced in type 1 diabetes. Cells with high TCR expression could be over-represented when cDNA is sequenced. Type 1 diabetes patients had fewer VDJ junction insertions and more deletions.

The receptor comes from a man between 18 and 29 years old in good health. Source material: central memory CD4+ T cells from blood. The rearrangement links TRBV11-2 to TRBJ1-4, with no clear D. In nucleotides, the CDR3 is TGTGCCAGCAGCCCGACTCCGGATGAAAAACTGTTTTTT. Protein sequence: CASSPTPDEKLFF.